Included here is one T cell receptor beta chain sequence, with context. MiXCR was run by TCRdb on the 5' RACE reads, yielding one entry per CDR3 protein. The table records 40,000 or so distinct CDR3 sequences, 10% to 13% of them present only once. This sample is drawn from a study of spatial heterogeneity in lung cancer. Indicated time point: blood at routine non-recurrence follow-up after resection. Tumor, nontumor lung or frozen PBMC supplied whole RNA, sequenced without sorting. From germline, CDR1 is LNHDA and CDR2 SQIVND (reference sequence). Trimming cost V 6 bases and J 6 bases; bases outside gene matches: 17. The CDR3 contains 18 residues.

Material: PBMCs, obtained at follow-up. This chain joins TRBV19 and TRBJ2-1; TRBD2 aligns across 10 bases. This clonotype was sampled from a female donor with early-stage non-small cell lung cancer. CDR3 loop: CASSGWLAGEERPNEQFF. Here the CDR3 DNA reads TGTGCCAGTAGCGGCTGGCTAGCGGGGGAAGAAAGACCCAATGAGCAGTTCTTC.